This T cell receptor beta chain was sequenced during a study of cytomegalovirus exposure and HLA in healthy donors. The PCR employed 60 Vbeta primers together with 13 Jbeta primers. The data were produced by immunoSEQ multiplex PCR, yet TCRdb's version contains in-frame clones alone and is incomplete. The sample holds approximately 140,000 clones; 70% to 75% are singletons and the top ten take approximately 15%. The CDR3 runs 16 residues. Trimming at V came to 5 bases and at J to 7 bases, leaving 9 bases not matched to a gene. Germline CDR1 SGHNT, CDR2 YENEEA. This TCR was recovered from a human donor in good health. Material: PBMCs. The rearrangement joins TRBV11-3 to TRBJ2-1, with 12 bases aligning to TRBD1. CDR3 protein: CASSAFGTGGWNEQFF. The CDR3 region has the DNA TGTGCCAGCAGCGCCTTTGGGACAGGGGGCTGGAATGAGCAGTTCTTC.